This T cell receptor (beta chain) was documented in a study of blood T cells in healthy people across ages (dated by TCRdb to about 2015). Turning to the overall study: Template switching captured roughly one uniquely barcoded TCR beta cDNA molecule per two T cells in model experiments. The study measured age-related changes in TCR beta repertoire diversity using deep sequencing normalized with unique cDNA molecular identifiers. Four age groups were formed from the donors: young (average approximately 16 years), middle-aged (approximately 40), aged (about 62) and long-lived (roughly 81). To avoid experimental bias, donors of different ages were distributed randomly across sequencing lanes. Using the same blood draw, the study looked at two additional independent replicas of 1 million unique cDNA reads for two donors, one aged 18 to 29 and the other aged 80 or older. The research as a whole found: The long-lived group showed more naive CD4+ T cells, fewer expanded clones and increased TCR diversity than the aged group, suggesting age selection. Because profiling used bulk unsorted PBMCs, naive and antigen-experienced compartments could not be compared conclusively. There was a strong correlation between observed TCR beta diversity and the percentage of naive T cells measured by flow cytometry. Observed TCR beta diversity per million T cells fell roughly linearly with age, and a significant reduction was already apparent by age roughly 40. Estimates of total diversity from one million sequenced T cells were regarded as lower bounds and underestimates. Because donor CMV infection status was unknown, age-related changes in expanded clonotypes were potentially confounded.

The junction shows trimming of 6 bases on V and 2 bases on J, plus 16 bases between the germline ends. Reading the germline V gene gives CDR1 ENHRY and CDR2 SYGVKD. The CDR3 has 15 amino acids, counting the end cysteine and phenylalanine. The kept DNA is CDR3 alone, 45 bases in frame from the first base. Remarks on this clonotype: No cognate antigen has been identified for it. Per-nucleotide qualities are absent, and no much larger clonotype sits a single base away.

To prepare the library, 5' RACE was applied. Sequencer: Illumina HiSeq 2500. The second PCR ran for roughly 7 to 11 cycles and used a J-beta primer mix along with a sample-barcoded 5' primer. A template-switch 5' adaptor carrying 12 random nucleotides introduced a unique molecular identifier onto each TCR beta cDNA molecule. At least 3 million CDR3-containing paired-end reads were obtained from each sample. All of the RNA was converted into first-strand cDNA using the Mint cDNA synthesis kit, with a TRBC-specific oligonucleotide serving as the primer. Following uracil-DNA glycosylase treatment, all cDNA underwent a first 18-cycle PCR with the universal primers M1SS and BC2_uni_R. The published analysis was carried out like this. Each sample was normalized by randomly selecting 1 million high-quality reads, each carrying a distinct molecular identifier. Instead of being binned into consensus sequences, reads with shared molecular identifiers were discarded. CDR3 identification, clonotype clustering and error correction used MiTCR with a Q25 quality threshold and the strictest error-elimination algorithm. A nonparametric unseen species model with Euler transformation was used to estimate lower-bound total TCR beta diversity. TCRdb passed the public sequencing reads through fastp at Q25 and MiXCR, retaining productive beta sequences. Here each entry gathers all rows of one CDR3 protein and keeps the most common genes and DNA. In this record, the V and J calls reflect TCRdb's handling and not the investigators' own analysis. Counted in this sample were 1.5 million to 2 million distinct CDR3 sequences; about 31% of them appeared once. The top ten hold about 10% of the sample.

Donors were approximately 42 systemically healthy Caucasian individuals from Russia aged roughly 6 to 90 years. Each donor gave approximately 9.3 milliliters of peripheral blood, collected into EDTA-treated Vacutainer tubes. Ficoll-Paque density-gradient centrifugation was used to isolate PBMCs, with at least 7 million per sample. Total RNA, at least 5.5 micrograms per sample, was extracted from PBMCs with Trizol reagent. Naive CD45RAhigh/CD27high T cell percentages were measured by flow cytometry on a PBMC aliquot from every donor. Sample: blood. This receptor chain uses TRBV10-3 and TRBJ2-5, and perhaps TRBD2 as D gene, on 6 matching bases. The clonotype was recovered from a woman aged 25 to 39 in good health. DNA sequence: TGTGCCATCAGGGGAGGCGTATTCGGGCAAGAGACCCAGTACTTC. Its coded protein is CAIRGGVFGQETQYF.